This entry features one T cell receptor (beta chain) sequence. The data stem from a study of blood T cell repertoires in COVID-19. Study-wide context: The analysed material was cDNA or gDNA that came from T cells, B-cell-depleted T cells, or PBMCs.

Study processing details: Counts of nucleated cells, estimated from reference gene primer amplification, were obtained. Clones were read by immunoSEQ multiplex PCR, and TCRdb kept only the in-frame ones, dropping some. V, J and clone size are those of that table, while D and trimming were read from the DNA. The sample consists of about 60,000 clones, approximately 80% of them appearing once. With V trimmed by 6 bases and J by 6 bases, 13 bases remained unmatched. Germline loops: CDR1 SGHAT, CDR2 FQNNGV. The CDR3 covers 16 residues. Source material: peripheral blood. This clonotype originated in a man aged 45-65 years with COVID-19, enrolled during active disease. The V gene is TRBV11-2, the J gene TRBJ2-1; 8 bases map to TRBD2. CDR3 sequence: CASRYFSGLEGNEQFF. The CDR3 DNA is TGTGCCAGCAGATACTTCTCGGGACTAGAAGGCAATGAGCAGTTCTTC.